This T cell receptor beta chain was identified during a study of cytomegalovirus exposure and HLA in healthy donors. The CDR3 extends over 15 amino acids. Per germline, CDR1 MDHEN and CDR2 SYDVKM. V was trimmed by 6 bases and J by 4 bases, leaving 13 bases between them. The PCR ran on 60 Vbeta and 13 Jbeta primers. Profiled with immunoSEQ multiplex PCR; TCRdb holds only in-frame clones, not every one. The sample holds 75,000 to 90,000 clones; 65% to 80% are singletons and the top ten take 11%. This chain uses TRBV28 with TRBJ2-6; D gene uncertain. The sample consisted of PBMCs. The TCR was taken from a woman aged 40 to 55 in good health and CMV-seropositive. In DNA, the CDR3 is TGTGCCAGCAGCACGTCTGACTTCGGGGCCAACGTCCTGACTTTC. Translating gives CASSTSDFGANVLTF.